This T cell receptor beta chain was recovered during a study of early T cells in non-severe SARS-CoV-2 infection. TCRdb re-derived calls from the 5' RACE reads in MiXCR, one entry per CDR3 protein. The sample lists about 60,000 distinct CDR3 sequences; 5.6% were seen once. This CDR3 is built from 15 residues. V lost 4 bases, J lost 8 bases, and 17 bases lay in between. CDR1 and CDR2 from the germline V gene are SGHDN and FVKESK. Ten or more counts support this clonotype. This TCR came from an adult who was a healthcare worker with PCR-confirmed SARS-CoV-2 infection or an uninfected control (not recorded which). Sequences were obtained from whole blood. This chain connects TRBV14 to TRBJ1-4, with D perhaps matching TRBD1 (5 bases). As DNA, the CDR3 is TGTGCCAGCAGCCGGTTTTTCGGGACCTCAGAAAAACTGTTTTTT. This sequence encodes CASSRFFGTSEKLFF.